The 5 T cell receptor beta chains reported below all come from one sample, sequenced in a study of shared clonotypes between healthy human individuals. Data came from immunoSEQ multiplex PCR; TCRdb stores just in-frame clones and leaves some out. This repertoire shows around 550,000 clones, 90% to 97% found once; its top ten account for roughly 0.06%. The sequenced material came from naive CD4+ T cells sorted from blood. Subset denoted: CD45RA+ positively selected. These receptors all come from a woman in her 30s in good health.

This chain uses TRBV18 with TRBJ1-5; D ambiguous. CDR1 and CDR2 from the germline V gene are KGHSH and LQKENI. The V end lost 3 bases, the J end lost 2 bases, and 11 bases lay between the germline ends. This CDR3 has 15 residues. The CDR3 sequence: CASSPQGQGNQPQHF. In DNA, the CDR3 is TGTGCCAGCTCACCGCAAGGGCAGGGCAATCAGCCCCAGCATTTT.

This clone was detected once. The chain employs TRBV5-1 and TRBJ1-1; the D gene is possibly TRBD1 (5 bases). The CDR3 is made up of 15 amino acids. V gave up 0 bases and J gave up 5 bases, with 14 bases separating them. Germline assignment: CDR1 SGHRS and CDR2 YFSETQ. The CDR3 bases are TGCGCCAGCAGCTTGGTTGAGGGGCGGGTGACTGAAGCTTTCTTT. It encodes CASSLVEGRVTEAFF. Together with reference TRBV5-1 and TRBJ1-1, the CDR3 gives the full variable domain: KAGVTQTPRYLIKTRGQQVTLSCSPISGHRSVSWYQQTPGQGLQFLFEYFSETQRNKGNFPGRFSGRQFSNSRSEMNVSTLELGDSALYLCASSLVEGRVTEAFFGQGTRLTVV.

The chain is built from TRBV27 and TRBJ1-1; D not certain. This CDR3 is built from 14 residues. The V end lost 6 bases, the J end lost 0 bases, and 11 bases lay between the germline ends. The germline CDR1 and CDR2 sequences are MNHEY and SMNVEV (reference sequence). The CDR3 sequence is CASSQGYLNTEAFF. The CDR3 DNA reads as TGTGCCAGCAGCCAAGGGTACCTGAACACTGAAGCTTTCTTT.

V usage is TRBV18 and J usage is TRBJ2-6; no firm D call. From germline, CDR1 is KGHSH and CDR2 LQKENI. The length of the CDR3 is 15 residues. The V end was cut by 3 bases, the J end by 4 bases, with 10 bases between. DNA for the CDR3: TGTGCCAGCTCACCGTCCTTGGCGGGGGCCAACGTCCTGACTTTC. Its protein is CASSPSLAGANVLTF. The full variable domain, its missing parts supplied by reference TRBV18 and TRBJ2-6, is NAGVMQNPRHLVRRRGQEARLRCSPMKGHSHVYWYRQLPEEGLKFMVYLQKENIIDESGMPKERFSAEFPKEGPSILRIQQVVRGDSAAYFCASSPSLAGANVLTFGAGSRLTVL.

V is TRBV7-8 and J is TRBJ2-1, with a tentative D call TRBD2 (6 bases). The CDR3 length is 14 residues. Trimming took off 3 bases at V and 7 bases at J, with 13 bases between the two ends. CDR1 SGHVS and CDR2 FQNEAQ come from the germline V gene. The CDR3 DNA is TGTGCCAGCAGCTTTTCGGGAGCCTTGAATGAGCAGTTCTTC. Its protein is CASSFSGALNEQFF.